This T cell receptor (beta chain) was sequenced in a study of OX40 agonist ivuxolimab in advanced cancers. Study context: It was ivuxolimab, an agonistic anti-OX40 (CD134) antibody, that patients were treated with.

General study findings and limits: Expanded clones were, on average, more numerous among CD8+ T cells than CD4+. In the expanded peripheral T cells, antigen specificity was never determined. Low clonal expansion, among the lowest seen, marked partial responders at 0.1-3.0 mg/kg.

The CDR3 totals 12 residues. The germline V gene has CDR1 SQVTM and CDR2 ANQGSEA. Measured with immunoSEQ multiplex PCR; TCRdb has only the in-frame clones, and not every one. The sample holds 70,000 to 95,000 clones, 85% to 90% seen once. With regard to this clone: Its antigen is unknown. The germline gene is not matched at one end of the junction; a read error may be the cause.

This clonotype originated in an adult with an advanced solid tumor such as melanoma, head and neck, liver or kidney cancer. Source: CD4+ or CD8+ T cells sorted from blood, taken in a trial of the OX40 agonist ivuxolimab. V is TRBV29-1 and J is TRBJ1-1; 8 positions match TRBD1. Here the CDR3 DNA reads TGCAGCGGATACAGGGGGAACACTGGAGCTTTCTTT. Its protein is CSGYRGNTGAFF.